This T cell receptor (beta chain) was retrieved from a study of blood T cell repertoires in COVID-19. The CDR3 contains 14 residues. The germline V gene has CDR1 MNHEY and CDR2 SVGAGI. V trimming: 6 bases; J trimming: 4 bases; junction bases outside the gene matches: 8. In the source study's methods: Estimation of nucleated cell counts was performed using reference gene primer amplification. Sequenced by immunoSEQ multiplex PCR; TCRdb stores in-frame clones only, minus some. V and J calls and clone size follow that table, whereas D and trimming were derived from the DNA. The data hold more than 300,000 clones, with about 90% observed a single time.

Input material: peripheral blood. The chain joins TRBV6-5 to TRBJ1-1; 7 bases align to TRBD1. The receptor's source is a woman between 65 and 79 years old with COVID-19, enrolled during active disease. The CDR3 DNA is TGTGCCAGCAGACCGACAGGGTTAGGCACTGAAGCTTTCTTT. Translated: CASRPTGLGTEAFF.